This TCR beta chain was identified in a study of control samples from healthy donors and cancer patients. This clone occurred once. Germline V CDR1 and CDR2: SGHTA, FQGNSA. The CDR3 totals 14 residues. The germline V and J ends were trimmed by 6 bases and 1 base, with 10 bases remaining between them. The table came from immunoSEQ multiplex PCR; TCRdb's copy has only in-frame clones and leaves some out. The sample records 120,000 or so clones, around 87% being singletons. The chain has TRBV7-2 and TRBJ1-5; D might be TRBD1 (6 bases). The receptor comes from a man between 60 and 75 years old in good health. Sequencing was carried out using blood. The CDR3 here is CASRGGLSNQPQHF. The CDR3 coding sequence is TGTGCCAGCAGAGGGGGGTTAAGCAATCAGCCCCAGCATTTT.